The 9 T cell receptor beta chains presented below share a single source sample, sequenced in a study of OX40 agonist ivuxolimab in advanced cancers. Some clones are missing from TCRdb's copy, which holds only in-frame ones; the method was immunoSEQ multiplex PCR. This sample has around 26,000 clones, with 81% found just once. This material consisted of CD4+ or CD8+ T cells sorted from blood, taken in a trial of the OX40 agonist ivuxolimab. Every receptor here comes from an adult with an advanced solid tumor such as melanoma, head and neck, liver or kidney cancer.

This rearrangement joins TRBV10-3 to TRBJ2-7, with a tentative D call TRBD2 (5 bases). Germline V gene sequence: CDR1 ENHRY, CDR2 SYGVKD. Trimming took 0 bases from V and 5 from J, leaving 14 bases between them. The CDR3 runs to 15 residues. CDR3 amino acids: CAISESQDWVNEQYF. The DNA of the CDR3 is TGTGCCATCAGTGAGTCCCAGGACTGGGTTAACGAGCAGTACTTC.

CDR3 loop: CAWSDFGFIRRNEQFF. CDR3 sequence (DNA): TGTGCCTGGAGTGATTTTGGCTTCATAAGGCGCAATGAGCAGTTCTTC. This sequence joins TRBV30 and TRBJ2-1; D not certain. The CDR3 extends over 16 amino acids. V lost 1 base and J lost 6, with 19 bases in between. Germline values: CDR1 GTSNPN, CDR2 SVGIG (reference sequence).

The CDR3 DNA sequence: TGTGCCAGCAGCTTACGGGCTCTGGTTGACACCGGGGAGCTGTTTTTT. This codes for CASSLRALVDTGELFF. The rearrangement joins TRBV5-5 to TRBJ2-2, with unresolved D. The germline CDR1 and CDR2 sequences are SGHKS and YYEKEE (reference sequence). The CDR3 totals 16 residues. Trimming took 2 bases from V and 3 from J, leaving 14 bases between them.

This clone was seen a few times. The V call is TRBV5-1, the J call TRBJ1-6; 7 nucleotides match TRBD1. Germline CDR1 SGHRS, CDR2 YFSETQ. The CDR3 is made up of 14 amino acids. Unmatched junction bases numbered 8, after V lost 4 bases and J lost 10 bases. In DNA form, the CDR3 reads TGCGCCAGCAGCCAAGGGACAGTCGGGTCACCCCTCCACTTT. Protein product: CASSQGTVGSPLHF.

This chain links TRBV10-3 with TRBJ1-1; TRBD1 matches 8 bases. J lost 1 base, V lost 6 bases, and 4 bases had no gene match. CDR1 is ENHRY, CDR2 SYGVKD, per germline. This CDR3 is 14 amino acids long. This CDR3 is CAIRAQGANTEAFF. The CDR3 DNA is TGTGCCATCAGAGCTCAGGGGGCGAACACTGAAGCTTTCTTT.

The chain links TRBV10-2 to TRBJ2-1; 11 bases are shared with TRBD2. The germline V gene encodes CDR1 WSHSY and CDR2 SAAADI. The V and J ends lost 9 bases and 0 bases, in that order; junction bases with no gene match: 13. This CDR3 spans 18 amino acids. The CDR3 sequence: CASNGEISGRGSYNEQFF. The CDR3 DNA follows: TGCGCCAGTAACGGGGAGATTAGCGGGAGGGGCTCCTACAATGAGCAGTTCTTC.

The chain is built from TRBV18 and TRBJ2-7, with D perhaps TRBD2 (6 bases). The CDR3 spans 12 residues. V lost 2 bases, J lost 6 bases, and 8 bases lay in between. Germline CDR1 reads KGHSH; CDR2 reads LQKENI. This CDR3 is CASSPAGIEQYF. Written as DNA, the CDR3 is TGTGCCAGCTCACCAGCGGGGATCGAGCAGTACTTC.

The chain is built from TRBV9 and TRBJ1-1; TRBD1 aligns across 7 bases. Per the germline V gene, CDR1 is SGDLS and CDR2 is YYNGEE. This CDR3 comprises 15 residues. With V trimmed by 4 bases and J by 3 bases, 9 bases remained unmatched. The CDR3 here is CASSTSGTVDTEAFF. Here the CDR3 DNA reads TGTGCCAGCAGCACATCCGGGACAGTGGACACTGAAGCTTTCTTT.

The chain uses TRBV29-1 and TRBJ2-7, with no clear D. Looked up from germline, CDR1 is SQVTM and CDR2 is ANQGSEA. This CDR3 is built from 11 residues. V lost 5 bases to trimming and J lost 7 bases, with 12 bases between them. CDR3 DNA sequence: TGCAGCGTTATAACCACATTGGAGCAGTACTTC. Amino acids: CSVITTLEQYF.